These 7 T cell receptor beta chains share one sample of origin, sequenced in a study of shared clonotypes between healthy human individuals. This table comes from immunoSEQ multiplex PCR, and its TCRdb copy is limited to in-frame clones, with some not included. Of 2 million to 2.5 million clones in the sample, under 97% are singletons; the top ten hold approximately 0.13%. Sequenced input: naive CD4+ T cells sorted from blood. Described subset: CD45RA+ positively selected. These receptors all come from a man younger than 35 in good health.

This sequence joins TRBV7-8 and TRBJ2-2; D gene uncertain. Germline CDR1 and CDR2: SGHVS and FQNEAQ. CDR3 length equals 15 residues. V was trimmed by 5 bases and J by 2 bases, leaving 12 bases between them. For the CDR3, the DNA is TGTGCCAGCAGCCGATTAGGAGCAAACACCGGGGAGCTGTTTTTT. Its translation is CASSRLGANTGELFF.

This clone has a single count. This rearrangement joins TRBV6-5 to TRBJ2-1, with TRBD1 as a possible D gene (6 bases). The V gene's germline CDR1 is MNHEY and CDR2 SVGAGI. The CDR3 is 15 amino acids. The V gene lost 7 bases and the J gene lost 2 bases, with 15 bases spanning the gap. CDR3 bases: TGTGCCAGCAAGAAAGCAGGGGCCCCCTACAATGAGCAGTTCTTC. This encodes CASKKAGAPYNEQFF.

The rearrangement links TRBV2 to TRBJ1-6, with D possibly TRBD1 on 5 matching bases. This CDR3 comprises 13 residues. Germline V CDR1 and CDR2: SNHLY, FYNNEI. V shed 8 bases and J shed 7 bases, with 12 bases lying between them. The chain's CDR3 is CASAGRANSPLHF. CDR3 nucleotides: TGTGCCAGCGCGGGACGGGCAAATTCACCCCTCCACTTT.

This chain connects TRBV28 to TRBJ1-5, with a possible D match to TRBD1 (5 bases). CDR1 and CDR2 from the germline V gene are MDHEN and SYDVKM. The CDR3 runs 12 residues. Trimming took off 3 bases at V and 9 bases at J, with 9 bases between the two ends. CDR3 loop: CASSFRGGPQHF. CDR3 DNA: TGTGCCAGCAGTTTCCGCGGGGGGCCCCAGCATTTT.

The chain joins TRBV5-8 to TRBJ2-7; D unresolved. From germline, CDR1 is SGHTS and CDR2 YDEGEE. V lost 0 bases, J lost 1 base, and 14 bases lay in between. This CDR3 spans 16 amino acids. CDR3 residues: CASSLVPALLSYEQYF. The CDR3 DNA follows: TGTGCCAGCAGCTTGGTCCCTGCACTATTATCCTACGAGCAGTACTTC.

The chain is built from TRBV7-9 and TRBJ1-5, with D possibly being TRBD1 (5 bases). The CDR3 sequence is 15 residues long. Germline V gene lookup returns CDR1 SEHNR and CDR2 FQNEAQ (reference sequence). The V end lost 1 base, the J end lost 7 bases, and 14 bases lay between the germline ends. The CDR3 reads CASSLVRGMEQPQHF. In DNA form, the CDR3 reads TGTGCCAGCAGCTTAGTTCGGGGGATGGAGCAGCCCCAGCATTTT.

The chain combines TRBV7-2 with TRBJ2-3; TRBD2 matches at 14 bases. Germline CDR1 and CDR2: SGHTA and FQGNSA. Unmatched junction bases numbered 5, after V lost 5 bases and J lost 4 bases. The CDR3 runs 16 residues. CDR3 sequence (DNA): TGTGCCAGCAGCCAAGGGACTAGCGGGAGAGCAGATACGCAGTATTTT. Amino acids: CASSQGTSGRADTQYF. Full variable domain (outside the CDR3, taken from reference TRBV7-2 and TRBJ2-3): GAGVSQSPSNKVTEKGKDVELRCDPISGHTALYWYRQSLGQGLEFLIYFQGNSAPDKSGLPSDRFSAERTGGSVSTLTIQRTQQEDSAVYLCASSQGTSGRADTQYFGPGTRLTVL.